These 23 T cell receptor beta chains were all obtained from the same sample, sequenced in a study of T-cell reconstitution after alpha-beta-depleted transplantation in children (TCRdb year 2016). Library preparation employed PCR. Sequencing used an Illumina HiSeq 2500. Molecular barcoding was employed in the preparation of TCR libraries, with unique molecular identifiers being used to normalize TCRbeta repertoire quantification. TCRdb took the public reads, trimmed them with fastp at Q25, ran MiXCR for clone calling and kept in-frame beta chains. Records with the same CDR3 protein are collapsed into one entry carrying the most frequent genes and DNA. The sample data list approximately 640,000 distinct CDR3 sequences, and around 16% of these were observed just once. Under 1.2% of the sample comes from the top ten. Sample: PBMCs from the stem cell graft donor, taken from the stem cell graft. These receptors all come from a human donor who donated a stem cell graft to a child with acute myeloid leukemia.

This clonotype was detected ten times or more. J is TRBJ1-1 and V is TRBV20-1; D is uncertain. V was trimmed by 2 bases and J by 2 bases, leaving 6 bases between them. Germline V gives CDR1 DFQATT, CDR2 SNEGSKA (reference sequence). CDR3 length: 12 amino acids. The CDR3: CSARTENTEAFF. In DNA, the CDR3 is TGCAGTGCTAGAACGGAAAACACTGAAGCTTTCTTT.

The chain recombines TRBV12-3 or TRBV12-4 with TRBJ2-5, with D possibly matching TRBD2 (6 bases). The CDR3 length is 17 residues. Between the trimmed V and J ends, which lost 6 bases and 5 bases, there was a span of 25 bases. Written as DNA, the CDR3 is TGTGCCAGCAGCCCCTTGGGTTTGGGCGCGGCGGGGGAGACCCAGTACTTC. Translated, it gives CASSPLGLGAAGETQYF.

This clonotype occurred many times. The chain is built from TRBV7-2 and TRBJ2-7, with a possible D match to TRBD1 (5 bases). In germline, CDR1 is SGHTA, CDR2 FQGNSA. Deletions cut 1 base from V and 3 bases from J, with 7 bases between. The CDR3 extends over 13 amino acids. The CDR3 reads CASSLEGFYEQYV. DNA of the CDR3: TGTGCCAGCAGCTTAGAGGGGTTCTACGAGCAGTACGTC.

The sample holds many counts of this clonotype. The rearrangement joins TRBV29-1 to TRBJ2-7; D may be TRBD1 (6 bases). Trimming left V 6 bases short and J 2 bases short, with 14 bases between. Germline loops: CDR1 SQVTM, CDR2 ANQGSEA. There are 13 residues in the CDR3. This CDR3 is CSVPGQGPYEQYF. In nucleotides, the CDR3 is TGCAGCGTACCGGGACAAGGGCCCTACGAGCAGTACTTC.

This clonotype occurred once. CDR3 residues: CASSLDTSGGGRDTQYF. The CDR3 coding sequence is TGCGCCAGCAGCCTCGACACTAGCGGGGGCGGGAGAGATACGCAGTATTTT. The chain uses TRBV5-1 and TRBJ2-3; 11 bases match TRBD2. J lost 5 bases, V lost 4 bases, and 12 bases had no gene match. Germline values: CDR1 SGHRS, CDR2 YFSETQ. The CDR3 loop spans 17 amino acids. Full variable domain (remainder filled in from reference TRBV5-1 and TRBJ2-3): KAGVTQTPRYLIKTRGQQVTLSCSPISGHRSVSWYQQTPGQGLQFLFEYFSETQRNKGNFPGRFSGRQFSNSRSEMNVSTLELGDSALYLCASSLDTSGGGRDTQYFGPGTRLTVL.

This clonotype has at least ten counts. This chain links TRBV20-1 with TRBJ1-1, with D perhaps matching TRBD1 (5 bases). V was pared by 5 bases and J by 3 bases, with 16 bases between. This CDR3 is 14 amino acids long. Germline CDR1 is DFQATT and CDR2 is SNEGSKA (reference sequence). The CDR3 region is CSAGPFRGDTEAFF. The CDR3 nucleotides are TGCAGTGCTGGGCCTTTTAGGGGTGACACTGAAGCTTTCTTT.

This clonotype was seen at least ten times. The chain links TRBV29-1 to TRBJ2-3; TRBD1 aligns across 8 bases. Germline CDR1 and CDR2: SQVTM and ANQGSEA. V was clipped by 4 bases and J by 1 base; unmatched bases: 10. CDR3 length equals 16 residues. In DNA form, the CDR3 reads TGCAGCGTTGGAAGGACAGGGCTTATCCGCACAGATACGCAGTATTTT. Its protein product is CSVGRTGLIRTDTQYF.

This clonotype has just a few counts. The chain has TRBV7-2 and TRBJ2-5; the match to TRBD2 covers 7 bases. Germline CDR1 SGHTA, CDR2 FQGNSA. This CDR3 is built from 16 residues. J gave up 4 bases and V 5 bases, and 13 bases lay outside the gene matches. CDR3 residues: CASSPPLAGHRETQYF. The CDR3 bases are TGTGCCAGCAGCCCTCCGTTAGCGGGCCACAGAGAGACCCAGTACTTC.

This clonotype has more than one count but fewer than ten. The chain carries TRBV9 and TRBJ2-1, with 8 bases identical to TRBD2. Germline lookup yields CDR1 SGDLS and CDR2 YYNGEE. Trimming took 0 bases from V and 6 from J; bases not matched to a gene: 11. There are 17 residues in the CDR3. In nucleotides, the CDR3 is TGTGCCAGCAGCGTAGCCTACGGAGCGGGGGCGGGCAATGAGCAGTTCTTC. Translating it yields CASSVAYGAGAGNEQFF. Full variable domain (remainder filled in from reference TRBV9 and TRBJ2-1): DSGVTQTPKHLITATGQRVTLRCSPRSGDLSVYWYQQSLDQGLQFLIQYYNGEERAKGNILERFSAQQFPDLHSELNLSSLELGDSALYFCASSVAYGAGAGNEQFFGPGTRLTVL.

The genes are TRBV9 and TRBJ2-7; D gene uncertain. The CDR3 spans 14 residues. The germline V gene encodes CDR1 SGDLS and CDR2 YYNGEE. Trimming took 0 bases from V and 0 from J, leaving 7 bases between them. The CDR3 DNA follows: TGTGCCAGCAGCGTAGGCTCCGACTCCTACGAGCAGTACTTC. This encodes CASSVGSDSYEQYF.

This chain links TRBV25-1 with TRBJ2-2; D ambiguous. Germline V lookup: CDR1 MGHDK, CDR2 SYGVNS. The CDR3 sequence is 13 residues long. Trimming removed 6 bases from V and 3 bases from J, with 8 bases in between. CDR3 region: CASSPEDTGELFF. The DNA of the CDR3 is TGTGCCAGCAGCCCAGAAGACACCGGGGAGCTGTTTTTT. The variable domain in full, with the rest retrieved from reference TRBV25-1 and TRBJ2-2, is EADIYQTPRYLVIGTGKKITLECSQTMGHDKMYWYQQDPGMELHLIHYSYGVNSTEKGDLSSESTVSRIRTEHFPLTLESARPSHTSQYLCASSPEDTGELFFGEGSRLTVL.

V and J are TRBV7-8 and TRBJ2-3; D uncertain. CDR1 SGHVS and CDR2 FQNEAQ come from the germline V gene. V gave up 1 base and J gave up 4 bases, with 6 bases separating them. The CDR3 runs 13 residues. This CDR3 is CASSLVWADTQYF. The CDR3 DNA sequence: TGTGCCAGCAGCTTAGTATGGGCAGATACGCAGTATTTT.

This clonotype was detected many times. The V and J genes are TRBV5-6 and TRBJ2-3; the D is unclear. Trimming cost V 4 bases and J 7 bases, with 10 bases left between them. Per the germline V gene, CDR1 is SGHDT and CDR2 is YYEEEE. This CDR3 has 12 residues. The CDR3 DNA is TGTGCCAGCAGCGCCGATAGGAATACGCAGTATTTT. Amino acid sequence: CASSADRNTQYF.

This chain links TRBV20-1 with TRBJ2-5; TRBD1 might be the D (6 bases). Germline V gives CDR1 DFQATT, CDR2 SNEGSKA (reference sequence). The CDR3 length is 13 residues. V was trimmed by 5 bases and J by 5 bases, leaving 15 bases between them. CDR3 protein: CSAQPGVGETQYF. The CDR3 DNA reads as TGCAGTGCTCAACCAGGGGTAGGGGAGACCCAGTACTTC.

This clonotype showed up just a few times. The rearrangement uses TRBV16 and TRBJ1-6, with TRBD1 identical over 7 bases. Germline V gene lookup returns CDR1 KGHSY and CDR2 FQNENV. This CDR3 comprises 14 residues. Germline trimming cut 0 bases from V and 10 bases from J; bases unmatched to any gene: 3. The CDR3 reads CASSQSDRDSPLHF. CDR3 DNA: TGTGCCAGCAGCCAATCCGACAGGGACTCACCCCTCCACTTT.

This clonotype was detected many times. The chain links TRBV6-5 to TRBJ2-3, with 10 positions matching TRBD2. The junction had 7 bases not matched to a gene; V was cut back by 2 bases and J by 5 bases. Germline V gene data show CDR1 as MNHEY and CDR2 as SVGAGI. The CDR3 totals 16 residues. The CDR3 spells CASSYRTSGAGDTQYF. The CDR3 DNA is TGTGCCAGCAGTTACAGAACTAGCGGGGCTGGAGATACGCAGTATTTT.

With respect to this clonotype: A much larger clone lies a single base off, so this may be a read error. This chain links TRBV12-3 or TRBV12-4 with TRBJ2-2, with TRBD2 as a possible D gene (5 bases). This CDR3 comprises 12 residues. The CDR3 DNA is TGTGCCAGCAGTTTAGTCCTCGGGGTGCTGTTTTTT. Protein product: CASSLVLGVLFF.

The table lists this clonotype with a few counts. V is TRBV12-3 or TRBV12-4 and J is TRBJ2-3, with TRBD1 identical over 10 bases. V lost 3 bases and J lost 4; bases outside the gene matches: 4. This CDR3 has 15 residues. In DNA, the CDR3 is TGTGCCAGCAGTTTCGTGGGACAGGGGTCAGATACGCAGTATTTT. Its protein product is CASSFVGQGSDTQYF.

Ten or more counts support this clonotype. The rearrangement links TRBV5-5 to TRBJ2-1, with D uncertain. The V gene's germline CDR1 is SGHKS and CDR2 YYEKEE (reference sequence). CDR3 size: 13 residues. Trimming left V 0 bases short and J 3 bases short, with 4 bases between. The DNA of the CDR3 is TGTGCCAGCAGCTTGGGTAACTACAATGAGCAGTTCTTC. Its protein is CASSLGNYNEQFF. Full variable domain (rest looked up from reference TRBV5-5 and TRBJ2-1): DAGVTQSPTHLIKTRGQQVTLRCSPISGHKSVSWYQQVLGQGPQFIFQYYEKEERGRGNFPDRFSARQFPNYSSELNVNALLLGDSALYLCASSLGNYNEQFFGPGTRLTVL.

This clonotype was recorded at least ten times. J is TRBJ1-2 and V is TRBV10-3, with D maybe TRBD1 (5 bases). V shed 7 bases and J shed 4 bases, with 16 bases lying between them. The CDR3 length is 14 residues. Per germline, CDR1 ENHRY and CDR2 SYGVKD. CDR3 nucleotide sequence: TGTGCCATCACGGCCCAGGGATCTAGCTATGGCTACACCTTC. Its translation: CAITAQGSSYGYTF.

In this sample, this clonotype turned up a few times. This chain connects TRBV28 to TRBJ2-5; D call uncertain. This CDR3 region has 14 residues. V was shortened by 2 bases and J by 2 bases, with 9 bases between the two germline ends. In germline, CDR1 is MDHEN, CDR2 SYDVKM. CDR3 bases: TGTGCCAGCAGTTTACACAGTGGACAAGAGACCCAGTACTTC. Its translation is CASSLHSGQETQYF.

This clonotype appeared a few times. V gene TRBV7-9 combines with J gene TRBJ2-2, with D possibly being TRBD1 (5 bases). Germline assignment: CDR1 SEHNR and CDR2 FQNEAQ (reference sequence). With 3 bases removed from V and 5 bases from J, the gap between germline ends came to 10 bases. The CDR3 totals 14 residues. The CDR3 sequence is CASSFGQGTGELFF. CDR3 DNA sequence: TGTGCCAGCAGCTTTGGGCAGGGAACCGGGGAGCTGTTTTTT.

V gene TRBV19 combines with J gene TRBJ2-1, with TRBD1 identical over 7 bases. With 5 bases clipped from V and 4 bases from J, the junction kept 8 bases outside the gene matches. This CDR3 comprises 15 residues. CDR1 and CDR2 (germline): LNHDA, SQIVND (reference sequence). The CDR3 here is CASSFTGELYNEQFF. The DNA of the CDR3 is TGTGCCAGTAGTTTTACAGGGGAGCTTTACAATGAGCAGTTCTTC.